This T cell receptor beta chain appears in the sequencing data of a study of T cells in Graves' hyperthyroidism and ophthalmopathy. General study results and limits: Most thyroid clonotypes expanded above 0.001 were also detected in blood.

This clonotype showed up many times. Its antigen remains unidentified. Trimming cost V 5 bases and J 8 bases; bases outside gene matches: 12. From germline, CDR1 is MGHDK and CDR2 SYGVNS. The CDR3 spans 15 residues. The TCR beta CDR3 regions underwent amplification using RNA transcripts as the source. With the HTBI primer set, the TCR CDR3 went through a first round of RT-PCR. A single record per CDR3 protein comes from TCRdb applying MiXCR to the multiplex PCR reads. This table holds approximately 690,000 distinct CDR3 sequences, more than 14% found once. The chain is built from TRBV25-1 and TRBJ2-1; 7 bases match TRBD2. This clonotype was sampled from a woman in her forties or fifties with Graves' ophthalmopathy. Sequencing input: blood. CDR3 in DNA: TGTGCCAGCAGTACGCTTGGACTAGTGAGCGATGAGCAGTTCTTC. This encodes CASSTLGLVSDEQFF.